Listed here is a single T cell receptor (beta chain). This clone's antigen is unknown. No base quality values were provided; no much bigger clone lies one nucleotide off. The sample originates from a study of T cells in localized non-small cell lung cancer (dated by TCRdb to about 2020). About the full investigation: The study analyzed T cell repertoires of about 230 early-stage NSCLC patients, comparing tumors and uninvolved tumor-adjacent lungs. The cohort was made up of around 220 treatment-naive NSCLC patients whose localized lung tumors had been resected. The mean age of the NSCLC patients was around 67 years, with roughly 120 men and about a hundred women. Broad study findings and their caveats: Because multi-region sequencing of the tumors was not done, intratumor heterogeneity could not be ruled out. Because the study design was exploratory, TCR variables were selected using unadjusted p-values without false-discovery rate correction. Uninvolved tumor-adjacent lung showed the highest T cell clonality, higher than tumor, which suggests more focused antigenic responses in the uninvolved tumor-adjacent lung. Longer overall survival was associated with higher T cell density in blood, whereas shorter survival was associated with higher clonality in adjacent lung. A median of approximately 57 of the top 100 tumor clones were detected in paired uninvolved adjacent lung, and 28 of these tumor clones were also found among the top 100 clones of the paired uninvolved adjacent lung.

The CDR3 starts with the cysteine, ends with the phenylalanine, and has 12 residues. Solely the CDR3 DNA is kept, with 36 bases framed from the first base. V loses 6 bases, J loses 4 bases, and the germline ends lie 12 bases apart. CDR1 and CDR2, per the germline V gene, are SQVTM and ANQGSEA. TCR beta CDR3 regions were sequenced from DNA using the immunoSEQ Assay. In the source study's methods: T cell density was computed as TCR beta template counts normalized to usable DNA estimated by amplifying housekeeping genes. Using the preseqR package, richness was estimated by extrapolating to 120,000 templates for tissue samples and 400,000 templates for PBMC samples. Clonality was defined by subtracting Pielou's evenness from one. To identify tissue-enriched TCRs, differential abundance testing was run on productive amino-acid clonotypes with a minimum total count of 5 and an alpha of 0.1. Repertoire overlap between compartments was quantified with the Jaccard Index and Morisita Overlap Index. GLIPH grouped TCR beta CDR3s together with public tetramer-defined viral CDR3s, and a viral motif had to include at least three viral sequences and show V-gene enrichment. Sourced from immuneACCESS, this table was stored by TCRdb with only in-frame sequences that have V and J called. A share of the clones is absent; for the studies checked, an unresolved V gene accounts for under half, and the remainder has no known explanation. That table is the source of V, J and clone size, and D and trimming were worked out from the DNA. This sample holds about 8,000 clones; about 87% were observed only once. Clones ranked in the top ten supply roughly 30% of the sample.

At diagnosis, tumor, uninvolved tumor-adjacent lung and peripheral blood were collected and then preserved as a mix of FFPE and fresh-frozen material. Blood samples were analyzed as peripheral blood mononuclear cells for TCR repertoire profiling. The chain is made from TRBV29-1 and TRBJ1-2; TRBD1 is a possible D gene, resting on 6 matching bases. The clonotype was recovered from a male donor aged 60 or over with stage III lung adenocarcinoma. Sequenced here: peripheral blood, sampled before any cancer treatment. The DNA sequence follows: TGCAGCGTCAAGGACAGTCTCTATGGCTACACCTTC. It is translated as CSVKDSLYGYTF.